This T cell receptor (beta chain) derives from a study of T cells expressing NK-cell markers. TCRdb re-called the 5' RACE reads and catalogs CDR3 proteins one per entry, DNA excluded. The sample's table shows about 390,000 distinct CDR3 sequences. The CDR3 has 15 residues. Per the germline V gene, CDR1 is KGHSH and CDR2 is LQKENI. This clonotype was obtained from a woman between 45 and 65 years old in good health. The chain has TRBV18 and TRBJ2-1; TCRdb gives TRBD2 as the D gene, but with no DNA this cannot be confirmed. Sequencing was done on a sample of blood T cells: a sorted CD56 or NKG2C T cell subset, CD4+ or CD8+ T cells, or bulk PBMC T cells (not recorded which). This chain's CDR3 is CASSLTTGTYNEQFF.